The next 7 T cell receptor beta chains were all read from a single sample in a study of OX40 agonist ivuxolimab in advanced cancers. Produced via immunoSEQ multiplex PCR; TCRdb's table is partial and in-frame only. This table holds roughly 100,000 clones, 84% found once. The specimen was CD4+ or CD8+ T cells sorted from blood, collected in a trial of the OX40 agonist ivuxolimab. The receptors originated from an adult with an advanced solid tumor such as melanoma, head and neck, liver or kidney cancer.

This clone occurred a few times. The chain is built from TRBV6-6 and TRBJ1-3; no definite D call. The CDR3 covers 14 residues. Trimming left V 8 bases short and J 8 bases short, with 19 bases between. CDR1 is MNHNY, CDR2 SVGAGI, per germline (reference sequence). CDR3 sequence reads: CASLSRDHVDTIYF. CDR3 in DNA: TGTGCCAGCCTATCCCGGGATCACGTAGACACCATATATTTT.

The rearrangement uses TRBV7-2 and TRBJ2-5; unclear D gene. V was trimmed by 5 bases and J by 5 bases, leaving 9 bases between them. The CDR3 runs 12 residues. CDR1 is SGHTA and CDR2 is FQGNSA in the germline V gene. CDR3 sequence: CASSQNWETQYF. CDR3 nucleotides: TGTGCCAGCAGCCAAAACTGGGAGACCCAGTACTTC.

The rearrangement uses TRBV6-5 and TRBJ1-1; unclear D gene. The CDR3 has 13 amino acids. Germline assignment: CDR1 MNHEY and CDR2 SVGAGI. Trimming shortened V by 2 bases and J by 1 base, and 5 bases separated the two germline ends. The CDR3 reads CASSYDENTEAFF. The CDR3 bases are TGTGCCAGCAGTTACGATGAGAACACTGAAGCTTTCTTT.

The V and J genes are TRBV28 and TRBJ2-3; 9 bases match TRBD1. CDR1 is MDHEN, CDR2 SYDVKM, per germline. The CDR3 contains 13 residues. After removal of 5 bases from V and 3 bases from J, the junction contained 0 bases not matched to a gene. The CDR3 is CASSDRGTDTQYF. The CDR3 DNA follows: TGTGCCAGCAGTGACAGGGGGACAGATACGCAGTATTTT.

The chain uses TRBV9 and TRBJ2-3; 8 nucleotides line up with TRBD2. The CDR3 contains 15 residues. Per the germline V gene, CDR1 is SGDLS and CDR2 is YYNGEE. After removal of 0 bases from V and 6 bases from J, the junction contained 6 bases not matched to a gene. CDR3 loop: CASSVGERGWDTQYF. The CDR3 DNA is TGTGCCAGCAGCGTAGGAGAGCGGGGGTGGGATACGCAGTATTTT.

This chain joins TRBV7-7 and TRBJ2-3; no definite D call. The CDR3 loop spans 13 amino acids. V lost 4 bases, J lost 5 bases, and 10 bases lay in between. The germline V gene encodes CDR1 SSHAT and CDR2 FNYEAQ (reference sequence). CDR3 sequence (DNA): TGTGCCAGCAGCTCTGATTCTGGAGATACGCAGTATTTT. Translating it yields CASSSDSGDTQYF.

J is TRBJ1-4 and V is TRBV7-9; D gene ambiguous. Germline V CDR1 and CDR2: SEHNR, FQNEAQ (reference sequence). The ends were cut back, 2 bases at V and 5 bases at J, with 15 bases in the middle. The CDR3 is 16 amino acids. CDR3 sequence: CASSLNPLAGNEKLFF. The CDR3 nucleotides read TGTGCCAGCAGCTTAAACCCCCTCGCGGGGAATGAAAAACTGTTTTTT. Full variable domain (rest looked up from reference TRBV7-9 and TRBJ1-4): DTGVSQNPRHKITKRGQNVTFRCDPISEHNRLYWYRQTLGQGPEFLTYFQNEAQLEKSRLLSDRFSAERPKGSFSTLEIQRTEQGDSAMYLCASSLNPLAGNEKLFFGSGTQLSVL.